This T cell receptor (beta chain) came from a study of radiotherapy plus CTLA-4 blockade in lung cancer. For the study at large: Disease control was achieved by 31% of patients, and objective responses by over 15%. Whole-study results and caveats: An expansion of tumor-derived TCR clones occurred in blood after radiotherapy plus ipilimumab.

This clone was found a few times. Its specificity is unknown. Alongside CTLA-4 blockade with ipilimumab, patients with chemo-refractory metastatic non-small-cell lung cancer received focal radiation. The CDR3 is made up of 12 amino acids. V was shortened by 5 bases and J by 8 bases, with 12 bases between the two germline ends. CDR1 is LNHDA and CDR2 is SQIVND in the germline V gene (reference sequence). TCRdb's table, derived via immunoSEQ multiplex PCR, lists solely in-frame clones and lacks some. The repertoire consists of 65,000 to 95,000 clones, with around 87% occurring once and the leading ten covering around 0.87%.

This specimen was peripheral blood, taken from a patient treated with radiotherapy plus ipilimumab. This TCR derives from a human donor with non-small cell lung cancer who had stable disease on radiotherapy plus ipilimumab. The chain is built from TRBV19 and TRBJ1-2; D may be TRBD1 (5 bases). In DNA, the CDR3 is TGTGCCAGTAGTCTACAGGTGGGGGGCTACACCTTC. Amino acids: CASSLQVGGYTF.